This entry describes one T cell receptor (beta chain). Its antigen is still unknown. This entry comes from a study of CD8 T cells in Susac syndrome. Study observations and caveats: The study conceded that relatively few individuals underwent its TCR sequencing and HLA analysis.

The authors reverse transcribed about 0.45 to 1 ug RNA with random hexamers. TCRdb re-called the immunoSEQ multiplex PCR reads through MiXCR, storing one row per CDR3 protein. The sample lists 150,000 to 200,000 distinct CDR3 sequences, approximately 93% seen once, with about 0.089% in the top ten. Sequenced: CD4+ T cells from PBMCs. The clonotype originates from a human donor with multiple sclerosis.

CDR3: CASSPPVLGGSGANVLTF. CDR3 bases: TGTGCCAGCAGCCCCCCAGTCCTCGGTGGCTCTGGGGCCAACGTCCTGACTTTC. The chain employs TRBV7-2 and TRBJ2-6; the D is unclear. The CDR3 spans 18 residues. V lost 5 bases to trimming and J lost 0 bases, with 17 bases between them. Germline V gene sequence: CDR1 SGHTA, CDR2 FQGNSA.